The source of this TCR beta chain is a study of T cell repertoires in cytomegalovirus infection. Study details: CMV epitopes that were recently identified and HLA-C-restricted were used alongside well-studied HLA-B-restricted ones. Public signatures in TCR beta pointed to CMV infection and matching HLA type.

Each CDR3 protein gets one entry after TCRdb re-called the reads with MiXCR. The data contain hundreds of thousands of distinct CDR3 sequences, 33% of them singletons. Comment on this clonotype: As yet, its antigen is unknown.

Whole-study results and caveats: Cumulative frequency of public TCR beta families picked out carriers of CMV plus the relevant HLA. HLA-C-restricted, CMV-specific TCR beta clonotypes were dominant ex vivo.

This CDR3 region has 13 residues. Trimming stripped 5 bases from V and 4 bases from J, with 11 bases between. The chain couples TRBV12-3 or TRBV12-4 to TRBJ1-1; D is unresolved. This receptor was obtained from a human donor in good health (CMV status not recorded). Some clones in this sample may be carry-over from other donors' samples. The starting material was cultured PBMCs, obtained from culture after CMV antigen stimulation. The CDR3 DNA reads as TGTGCCAGCAGTCCTGGGCCAGCCACTGAAGCTTTCTTT. This sequence encodes CASSPGPATEAFF.